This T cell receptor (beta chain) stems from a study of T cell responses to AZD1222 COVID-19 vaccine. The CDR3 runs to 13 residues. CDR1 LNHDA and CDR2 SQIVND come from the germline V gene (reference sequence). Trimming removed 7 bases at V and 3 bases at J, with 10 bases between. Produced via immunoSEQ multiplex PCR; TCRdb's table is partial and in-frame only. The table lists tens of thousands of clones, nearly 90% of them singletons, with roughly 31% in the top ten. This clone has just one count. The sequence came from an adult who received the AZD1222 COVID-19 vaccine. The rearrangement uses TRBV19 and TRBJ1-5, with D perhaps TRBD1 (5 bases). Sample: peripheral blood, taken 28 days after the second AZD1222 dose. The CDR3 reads CASTEGSNQPQHF. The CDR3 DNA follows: TGTGCCAGTACCGAGGGGTCCAATCAGCCCCAGCATTTT.